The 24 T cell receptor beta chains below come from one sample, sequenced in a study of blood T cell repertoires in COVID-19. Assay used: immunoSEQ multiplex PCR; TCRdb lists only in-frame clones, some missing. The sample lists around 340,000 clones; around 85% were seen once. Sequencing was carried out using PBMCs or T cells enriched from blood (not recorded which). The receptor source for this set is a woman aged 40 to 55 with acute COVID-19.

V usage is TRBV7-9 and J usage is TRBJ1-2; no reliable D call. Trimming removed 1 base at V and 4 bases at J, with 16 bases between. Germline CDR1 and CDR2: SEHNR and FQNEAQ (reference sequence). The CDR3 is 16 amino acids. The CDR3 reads CASSLGEASDGYGYTF. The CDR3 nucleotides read TGTGCCAGCAGCTTAGGCGAGGCCTCGGATGGCTATGGCTACACCTTC.

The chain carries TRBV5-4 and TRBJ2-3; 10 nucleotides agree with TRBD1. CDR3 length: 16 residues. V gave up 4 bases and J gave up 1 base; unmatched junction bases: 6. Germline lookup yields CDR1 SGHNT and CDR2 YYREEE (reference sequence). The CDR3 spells CASSPGGTGGTDTQYF. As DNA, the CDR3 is TGTGCCAGCAGCCCGGGGGGGACAGGGGGCACAGATACGCAGTATTTT.

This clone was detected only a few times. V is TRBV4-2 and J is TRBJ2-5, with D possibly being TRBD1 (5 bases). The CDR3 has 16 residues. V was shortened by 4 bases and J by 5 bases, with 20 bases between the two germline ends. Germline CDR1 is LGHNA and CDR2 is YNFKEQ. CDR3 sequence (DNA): TGTGCCAGCAGCCCCATCCCAGGGCTATTCGGGGAGACCCAGTACTTC. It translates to CASSPIPGLFGETQYF.

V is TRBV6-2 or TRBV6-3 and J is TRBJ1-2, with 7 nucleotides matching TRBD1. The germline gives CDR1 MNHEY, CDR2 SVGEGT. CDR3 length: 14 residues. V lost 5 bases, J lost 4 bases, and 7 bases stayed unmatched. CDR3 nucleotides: TGTGCCAGCAGTGAGCCGGGACAGATCTATGGCTACACCTTC. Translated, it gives CASSEPGQIYGYTF.

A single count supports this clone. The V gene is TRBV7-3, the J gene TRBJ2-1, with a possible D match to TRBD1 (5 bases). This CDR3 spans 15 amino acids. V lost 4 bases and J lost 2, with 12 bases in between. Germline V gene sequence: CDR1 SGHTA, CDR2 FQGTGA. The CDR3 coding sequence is TGTGCCAGCAGCTCAGTAGTAGGGGCCTACAATGAGCAGTTCTTC. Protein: CASSSVVGAYNEQFF.

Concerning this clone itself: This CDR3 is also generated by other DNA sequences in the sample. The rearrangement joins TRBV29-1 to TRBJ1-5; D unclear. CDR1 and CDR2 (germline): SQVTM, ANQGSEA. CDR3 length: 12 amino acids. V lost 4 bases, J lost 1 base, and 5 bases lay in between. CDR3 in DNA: TGCAGCGTTGGAGGCAGCAATCAGCCCCAGCATTTT. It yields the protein CSVGGSNQPQHF.

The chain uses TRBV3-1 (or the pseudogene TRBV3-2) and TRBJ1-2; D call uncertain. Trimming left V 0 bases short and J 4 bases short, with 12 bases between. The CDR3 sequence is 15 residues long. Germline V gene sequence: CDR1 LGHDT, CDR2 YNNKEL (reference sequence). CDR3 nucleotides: TGTGCCAGCAGCCAAGAGCCGGTGATTAGCTATGGCTACACCTTC. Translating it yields CASSQEPVISYGYTF.

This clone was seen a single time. CDR3 DNA: TGTGCCAGCAGTGCCTCTAGCGGAGGGAAAAGCTACGAGCAGTACTTC. Its translation is CASSASSGGKSYEQYF. The rearrangement joins TRBV6-1 to TRBJ2-7; 7 bases are a match to TRBD2. The CDR3 sequence is 16 residues long. V lost 4 bases and J lost 3; bases outside the gene matches: 12. Germline V CDR1 and CDR2: MNHNS, SASEGT.

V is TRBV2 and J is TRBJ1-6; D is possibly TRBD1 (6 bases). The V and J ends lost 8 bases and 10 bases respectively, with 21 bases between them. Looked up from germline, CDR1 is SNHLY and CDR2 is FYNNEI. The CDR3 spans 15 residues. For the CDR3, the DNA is TGTGCCAGCTTCCCACAGGGAGGGATGGGGTCACCCCTCCACTTT. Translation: CASFPQGGMGSPLHF.

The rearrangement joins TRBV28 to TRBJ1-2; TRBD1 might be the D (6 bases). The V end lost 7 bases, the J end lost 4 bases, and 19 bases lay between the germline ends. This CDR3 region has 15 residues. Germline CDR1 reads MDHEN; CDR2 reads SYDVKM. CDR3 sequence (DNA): TGTGCCAGCACCCTGTCGGGGGGCGTCGGCTATGGCTACACCTTC. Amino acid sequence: CASTLSGGVGYGYTF.

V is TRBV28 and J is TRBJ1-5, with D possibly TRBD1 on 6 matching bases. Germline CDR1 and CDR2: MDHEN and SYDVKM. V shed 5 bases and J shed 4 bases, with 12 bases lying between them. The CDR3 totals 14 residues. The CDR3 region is CASSPTDRNQPQHF. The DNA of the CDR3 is TGTGCCAGCAGTCCCACTGACAGGAATCAGCCCCAGCATTTT. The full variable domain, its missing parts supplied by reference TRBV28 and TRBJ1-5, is DVKVTQSSRYLVKRTGEKVFLECVQDMDHENMFWYRQDPGLGLRLIYFSYDVKMKEKGDIPEGYSVSREKKERFSLILESASTNQTSMYLCASSPTDRNQPQHFGDGTRLSIL.

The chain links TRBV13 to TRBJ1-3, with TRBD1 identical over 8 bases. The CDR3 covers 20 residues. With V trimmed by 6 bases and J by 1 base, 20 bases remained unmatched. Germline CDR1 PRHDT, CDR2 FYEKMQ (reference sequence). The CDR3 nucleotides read TGTGCCAGCAGTCGGGATCGCAACAGGGGGGTTAGGTCTTCTGGAAACACCATATATTTT. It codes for CASSRDRNRGVRSSGNTIYF.

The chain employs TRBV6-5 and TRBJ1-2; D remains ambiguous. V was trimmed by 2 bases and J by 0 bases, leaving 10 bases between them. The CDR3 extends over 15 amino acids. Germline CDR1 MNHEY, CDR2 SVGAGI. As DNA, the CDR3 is TGTGCCAGCAGTTACCAGGTTCTGTCTAACTATGGCTACACCTTC. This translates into CASSYQVLSNYGYTF.

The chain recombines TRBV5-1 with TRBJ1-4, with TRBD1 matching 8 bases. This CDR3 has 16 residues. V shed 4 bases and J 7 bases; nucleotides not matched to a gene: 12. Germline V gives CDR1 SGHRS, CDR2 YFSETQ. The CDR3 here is CASSLSPDRESEKLFF. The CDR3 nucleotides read TGCGCCAGCAGCCTTTCACCGGACAGGGAGAGTGAAAAACTGTTTTTT. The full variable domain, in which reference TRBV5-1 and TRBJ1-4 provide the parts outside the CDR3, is KAGVTQTPRYLIKTRGQQVTLSCSPISGHRSVSWYQQTPGQGLQFLFEYFSETQRNKGNFPGRFSGRQFSNSRSEMNVSTLELGDSALYLCASSLSPDRESEKLFFGSGTQLSVL.

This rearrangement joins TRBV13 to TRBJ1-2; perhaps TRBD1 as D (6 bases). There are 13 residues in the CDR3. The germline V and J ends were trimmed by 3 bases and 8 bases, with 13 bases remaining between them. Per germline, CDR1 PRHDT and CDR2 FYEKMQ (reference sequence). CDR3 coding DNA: TGTGCCAGCAGCTTGGGGGCTTCCGGGGGCTACACCTTC. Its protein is CASSLGASGGYTF.

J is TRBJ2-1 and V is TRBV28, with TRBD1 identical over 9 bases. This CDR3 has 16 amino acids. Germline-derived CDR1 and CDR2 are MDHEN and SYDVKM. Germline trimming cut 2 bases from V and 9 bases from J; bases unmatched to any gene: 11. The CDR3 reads CASSLEGQGRTLEQFF. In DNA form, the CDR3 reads TGTGCCAGCAGTTTAGAGGGACAGGGACGAACTCTTGAGCAGTTCTTC.

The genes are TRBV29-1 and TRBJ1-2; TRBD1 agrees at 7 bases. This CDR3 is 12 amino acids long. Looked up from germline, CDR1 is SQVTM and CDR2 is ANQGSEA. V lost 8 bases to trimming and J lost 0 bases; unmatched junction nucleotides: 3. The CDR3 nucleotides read TGCAGCTCCGGACAGGCTAACTATGGCTACACCTTC. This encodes CSSGQANYGYTF.

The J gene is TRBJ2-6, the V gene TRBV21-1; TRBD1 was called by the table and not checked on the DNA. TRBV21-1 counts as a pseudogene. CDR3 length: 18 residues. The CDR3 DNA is TGTGCCAGCAGCAAAGGGAGACAGGGTTTTTCTGGGGCCAACGTCCTGACTTTC. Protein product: CASSKGRQGFSGANVLTF.

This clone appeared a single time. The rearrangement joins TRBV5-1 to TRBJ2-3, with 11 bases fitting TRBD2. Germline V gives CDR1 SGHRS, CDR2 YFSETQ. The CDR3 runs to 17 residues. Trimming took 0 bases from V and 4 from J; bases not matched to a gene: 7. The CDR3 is CASSLAVLAGVADTQYF. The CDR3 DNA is TGCGCCAGCAGCTTGGCCGTACTAGCGGGAGTGGCAGATACGCAGTATTTT.

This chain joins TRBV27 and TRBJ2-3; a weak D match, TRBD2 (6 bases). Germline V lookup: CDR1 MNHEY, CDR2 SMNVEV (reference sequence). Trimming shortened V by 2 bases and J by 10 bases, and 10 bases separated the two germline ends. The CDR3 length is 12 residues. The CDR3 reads CASSLLGEAQYF. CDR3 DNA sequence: TGTGCCAGCAGTTTACTAGGGGAGGCGCAGTATTTT.

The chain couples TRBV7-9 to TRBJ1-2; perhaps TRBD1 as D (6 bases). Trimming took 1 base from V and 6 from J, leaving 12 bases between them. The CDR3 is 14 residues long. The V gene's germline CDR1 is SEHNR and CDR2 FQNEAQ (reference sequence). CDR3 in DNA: TGTGCCAGCAGCTTAGGAGTTACAGGGAATGGCTACACCTTC. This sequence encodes CASSLGVTGNGYTF.

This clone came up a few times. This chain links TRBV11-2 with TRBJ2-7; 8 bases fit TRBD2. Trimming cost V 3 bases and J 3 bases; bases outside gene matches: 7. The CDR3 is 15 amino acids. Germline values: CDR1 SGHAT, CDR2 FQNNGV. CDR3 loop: CASSFVAGGDYEQYF. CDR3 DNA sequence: TGTGCCAGCAGCTTTGTCGCGGGGGGCGACTACGAGCAGTACTTC. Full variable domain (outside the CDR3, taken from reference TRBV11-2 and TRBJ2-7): EAGVAQSPRYKIIEKRQSVAFWCNPISGHATLYWYQQILGQGPKLLIQFQNNGVVDDSQLPKDRFSAERLKGVDSTLKIQPAKLEDSAVYLCASSFVAGGDYEQYFGPGTRLTVT.

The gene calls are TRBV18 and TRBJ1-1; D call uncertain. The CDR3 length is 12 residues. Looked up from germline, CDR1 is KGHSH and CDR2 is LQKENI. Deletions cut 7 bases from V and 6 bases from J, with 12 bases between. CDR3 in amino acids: CASYPDGAEAFF. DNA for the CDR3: TGTGCCAGCTACCCGGACGGGGCTGAAGCTTTCTTT.

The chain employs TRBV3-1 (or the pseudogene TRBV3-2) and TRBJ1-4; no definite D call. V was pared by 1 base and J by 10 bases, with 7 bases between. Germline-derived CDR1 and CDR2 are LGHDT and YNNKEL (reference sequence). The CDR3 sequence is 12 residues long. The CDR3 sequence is CASSQVTGKLFF. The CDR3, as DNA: TGTGCCAGCAGCCAAGTTACGGGAAAACTGTTTTTT.